These T cell receptor beta chains were read from a single sample in a study of Graves' ophthalmopathy and Graves' hyperthyroidism. TCRdb redid the calling of the multiplex PCR reads with MiXCR, one entry per CDR3 protein. The table lists almost 400,000 distinct CDR3 sequences, about a sixth of them singletons. The sequenced sample consisted of peripheral blood. The receptors derive from a woman younger than 35 with Graves' ophthalmopathy. Each CDR3 is given with its conserved first and last residue. Each record gives: CDR3 protein, CDR3 DNA, V gene, J gene, clone size, D gene. The D gene is left open where the match is weak. Some rows have no size entry. The others give once, few or many, or a class for an expanded clone.

CASSSSHFSGNTIYF,TGTGCCAGCAGTAGTAGTCACTTCTCTGGAAACACCATATATTTT,TRBV7-2,TRBJ1-3,many,.
CASSQEGLIDSNQPQHF,TGTGCCAGCAGCCAAGAAGGGCTGATCGATAGCAATCAGCCCCAGCATTTT,TRBV4-2,TRBJ1-5,many,.
CASSFYRSSYEQYF,TGTGCCAGCAGCTTTTATAGAAGCTCCTACGAGCAGTACTTC,TRBV6-5,TRBJ2-7,many,.
CASRLPPGRSYGYTF,TGTGCCAGCAGGCTACCCCCGGGACGCAGCTATGGCTACACCTTC,TRBV28,TRBJ1-2,few,.
CSVETGEGNQPQHF,TGCAGCGTTGAAACAGGGGAAGGCAATCAGCCCCAGCATTTT,TRBV29-1,TRBJ1-5,.,TRBD1
CASSQAGPMNTGELFF,TGTGCCAGCAGCCAAGCCGGGCCAATGAACACCGGGGAGCTGTTTTTT,TRBV7-3,TRBJ2-2,many,.
CASSYSSGSGNQPQHF,TGTGCCAGCAGTTACTCGTCAGGGAGTGGCAATCAGCCCCAGCATTTT,TRBV6-5,TRBJ1-5,.,.
CASTGSPEAFF,TGTGCCTCCACCGGGAGTCCTGAAGCTTTCTTT,TRBV30,TRBJ1-1,once,.
CASSQPGGRETQYF,TGTGCCAGCAGTCAACCCGGGGGCCGGGAGACCCAGTACTTC,TRBV12-3/TRBV12-4,TRBJ2-5,many,.
CAWTTTRSYEQYF,TGTGCCTGGACTACTACAAGATCCTACGAGCAGTACTTC,TRBV30,TRBJ2-7,many,.
CATLQGLAYEQYF,TGTGCCACTCTCCAGGGACTTGCCTACGAGCAGTACTTC,TRBV28,TRBJ2-7,many,.
CASSYAPASRGARTEAFF,TGTGCCAGCAGTTATGCCCCGGCCTCGAGGGGCGCTCGCACTGAAGCTTTCTTT,TRBV6-2/TRBV6-3,TRBJ1-1,many,.
CASRSTGSAFF,TGTGCCAGCAGATCCACAGGGTCAGCTTTCTTT,TRBV12-3/TRBV12-4,TRBJ1-1,.,.
CASSPSSNQPQHF,TGTGCCAGCAGCCCCAGTAGCAATCAGCCCCAGCATTTT,TRBV3-1,TRBJ1-5,.,.
CASSLFFWREGSGANVLTF,TGTGCCAGCAGCTTATTCTTCTGGCGGGAGGGGTCTGGGGCCAACGTCCTGACTTTC,TRBV11-2,TRBJ2-6,.,TRBD2
CSARDLRGLAPEQYF,TGCAGTGCTAGAGACCTCAGGGGACTTGCTCCCGAGCAGTACTTC,TRBV20-1,TRBJ2-7,many,.
CASSYGLAGIYEQYF,TGTGCCAGCAGTTACGGGCTAGCGGGGATCTACGAGCAGTACTTC,TRBV6-5,TRBJ2-7,.,TRBD2
CAIKGSANFYEQYF,TGTGCCATCAAGGGCAGCGCGAATTTCTACGAGCAGTACTTC,TRBV10-3,TRBJ2-7,many,.